What follows describes a single T cell receptor beta chain. These data are taken from a study of T cell responses to AZD1222 COVID-19 vaccine. The CDR3 contains 13 residues. With 7 bases removed from V and 2 bases from J, the gap between germline ends came to 11 bases. The germline V gene encodes CDR1 MRHNA and CDR2 SNTAGT. Using immunoSEQ multiplex PCR, the repertoire was profiled, and TCRdb retains in-frame clones only, with some absent. The sample has some 170,000 clones; approximately 91% are singletons. The V gene is TRBV6-4, the J gene TRBJ1-1; D is unclear. The specimen comprised peripheral blood, sampled on day 0 of AZD1222 vaccination. The receptor's source is an adult in good health. CDR3 amino acids: CASIRTENTEAFF. The CDR3 DNA sequence: TGTGCCAGCATCCGGACCGAAAACACTGAAGCTTTCTTT.